The 22 T cell receptor beta chains below all came from one sample that was sequenced in a study of T cells in women clearing cervical HPV infection. Data came from immunoSEQ multiplex PCR; TCRdb stores just in-frame clones and leaves some out. The table for this sample gives roughly 38,000 clones. The source material was blood buffy coat. The receptors here all came from a woman aged 18-70 years with a cervical HPV16 infection that either progressed to CIN3+ or cleared (not recorded which).

The CDR3 protein is CASSSTQGGNIQYF. The sequenced CDR3 bases are TGTGCCAGCAGCTCTACACAGGGGGGAAACATT. J is TRBJ2-4 and V is TRBV11-2; 8 bases are shared with TRBD1. The sequenced fragment ends 3 residues before the CDR3 boundary, so the rest is inferred from the germline J gene. The junction had 5 bases not matched to a gene; V was cut back by 4 bases and J by 6 bases. This CDR3 region has 14 residues. CDR1 SGHAT and CDR2 FQNNGV come from the germline V gene.

The part of the CDR3 DNA that was read is TGTGCCAGTAGCACCCTGACTAGCGGAATTTACAATGAG. This gives the protein CASSTLTSGIYNE. The full CDR3 sequence reads CASSTLTSGIYNEQFF. The chain has TRBV19 and TRBJ2-1, with 9 bases fitting TRBD2. Read data end 3 residues before the CDR3 end; the end is taken from the germline J gene. With 6 bases clipped from V and 4 bases from J, the junction kept 10 bases outside the gene matches. Germline V gives CDR1 LNHDA, CDR2 SQIVND (reference sequence). The CDR3 sequence is 16 residues long.

Worth noting for this clone: Read sequence stops 3 residues before the CDR3 end, and the germline J gene provides the missing end. V gene TRBV14 combines with J gene TRBJ1-1; D is possibly TRBD1 (5 bases). Per the germline V gene, CDR1 is SGHDN and CDR2 is FVKESK. This CDR3 has 13 amino acids. The V end was cut by 2 bases, the J end by 3 bases, with 7 bases between. The DNA read from the CDR3 is TGTGCCAGCAGCCAACAGGGAGACACTGAA. It codes for CASSQQGDTE. The whole CDR3 region reads CASSQQGDTEAFF.

About this clone: The read finishes 3 residues shy of the CDR3 end, and the germline J gene is used to complete it. The V call is TRBV7-2, the J call TRBJ2-7; D perhaps matches TRBD1 (7 bases). V was cut by 8 bases and J by 5 bases, with 13 bases left in between. The germline V gene encodes CDR1 SGHTA and CDR2 FQGNSA. This CDR3 contains 12 residues. CDR3 residues: CASRETGNEQYF. CDR3 bases read: TGTGCCAGCCGGGAGACAGGGAACGAG.

As to this clone: The read ends 3 residues before the CDR3 terminus; that terminus is restored from the germline J gene. The chain carries TRBV7-6 and TRBJ2-5, with TRBD2 identical over 9 bases. The V gene end was trimmed by 0 bases and the J gene end by 1 base; junction bases not matched to a gene: 3. In germline, CDR1 is SGHVS, CDR2 FNYEAQ. CDR3 size: 16 residues. CDR3: CASSLATAGGQETQYF. CDR3 DNA, as far as it was read: TGTGCCAGCAGCTTAGCGACAGCGGGAGGCCAAGAGACC.

About this clone: The missing CDR3 end, 3 residues past where the read stops, is filled in from the germline J gene. The chain uses TRBV5-1 and TRBJ2-4, with 7 positions matching TRBD1. Germline CDR1 reads SGHRS; CDR2 reads YFSETQ. The CDR3 length is 14 residues. The part of the CDR3 DNA that was read is TGCGCCAGCAGCTTCCGGGACAGCAGCTATGGT. Protein: CASSFRDSSYG. The whole CDR3 sequence reads CASSFRDSSYGQYF.

About this clone itself: The missing CDR3 end, 3 residues past where the read stops, is filled in from the germline J gene. The chain has TRBV18 and TRBJ1-2; D perhaps matches TRBD1 (5 bases). CDR1 and CDR2 (germline): KGHSH, LQKENI. The CDR3 length is 15 residues. V gave up 2 bases and J gave up 6 bases, with 16 bases separating them. CDR3 DNA (partial): TGTGCCAGCTCACCAGGAGGGGATGGTAGTAATGGC. Its translation is CASSPGGDGSNG. The entire CDR3 protein is CASSPGGDGSNGYTF.

For this clone: The read stops 3 residues short of the end of the CDR3; the missing end is completed from the germline J gene. This chain uses TRBV10-3 with TRBJ2-2; 16 bases fit TRBD2. The CDR3 has 17 residues. V shed 8 bases, J shed 4 bases, and the junction held 7 bases outside the gene matches. Germline CDR1 reads ENHRY; CDR2 reads SYGVKD. Incomplete CDR3 DNA: TGTGCCATCGCGGGGACTAGCGGGGGGGCCGGCACCGGGGAG. It codes for CAIAGTSGGAGTGE. The full CDR3 protein is CAIAGTSGGAGTGELFF.

Details on this clone: The missing CDR3 end, 3 residues past where the read stops, is filled in from the germline J gene. The chain has TRBV5-1 and TRBJ2-1; 9 positions match TRBD1. The germline gives CDR1 SGHRS, CDR2 YFSETQ. There are 15 residues in the CDR3. V lost 3 bases, J lost 8 bases, and 9 bases stayed unmatched. This CDR3 reads CASSWGDRESDEQFF. The CDR3 bases that were read are TGCGCCAGCAGCTGGGGGGACAGGGAGTCGGATGAG.

As for this clone: The read ends 3 residues early relative to the CDR3; the germline J gene fills the gap. The rearrangement joins TRBV5-1 to TRBJ2-6; possible D gene TRBD2, 6 bases. Trimming left V 3 bases short and J 0 bases short, with 19 bases between. CDR1 and CDR2 (germline): SGHRS, YFSETQ. The CDR3 totals 19 residues. The CDR3 bases that were read are TGCGCCAGCAGCTCCTTCGGGGGATCTATCACCTCTGGGGCCAACGTC. This codes for CASSSFGGSITSGANV. The complete CDR3 sequence is CASSSFGGSITSGANVLTF.

Concerning this clone: The CDR3 end is not reached by the read, which stops 3 residues before it; the germline J gene fills it in. The rearrangement joins TRBV12-3 or TRBV12-4 to TRBJ1-1; possibly TRBD1 for D (6 bases). V shed 5 bases and J shed 4 bases, with 14 bases lying between them. The CDR3 sequence is 14 residues long. The part of the CDR3 DNA that was read is TGTGCCAGCAGTCCCAGGGGTAAGAGCACTGAA. Protein product: CASSPRGKSTE. The full-length CDR3 reads as CASSPRGKSTEAFF.

In regard to this clone: From the germline J gene comes the end of the CDR3, since the read stops 3 residues before it. The V gene is TRBV7-3, the J gene TRBJ2-2; possible D gene TRBD1, 6 bases. V lost 4 bases, J lost 6 bases, and 9 bases lay in between. The CDR3 length is 13 residues. Germline assignment: CDR1 SGHTA and CDR2 FQGTGA. The CDR3 here is CASSSQGAGELFF. The part of the CDR3 DNA that was read is TGTGCCAGCAGCTCACAGGGTGCCGGGGAG.

A word on this clone: The CDR3 end is not reached by the read, which stops 3 residues before it; the germline J gene fills it in. The chain couples TRBV2 to TRBJ1-4; D may be TRBD1 (5 bases). The CDR3 is made up of 14 amino acids. V lost 7 bases and J 8 bases, leaving 17 bases between the germline ends. CDR1 and CDR2 (germline): SNHLY, FYNNEI. The CDR3 loop reads CASTTTRGGEKLFF. CDR3 bases read: TGTGCCAGCACCACTACGAGGGGAGGGGAAAAA.

As regards this clone: The read stops 3 residues short of the end of the CDR3; the missing end is completed from the germline J gene. The gene calls are TRBV10-2 and TRBJ1-1; D remains unclear. The germline V gene has CDR1 WSHSY and CDR2 SAAADI. Between the trimmed V and J ends, which lost 4 bases and 1 base, there was a span of 7 bases. The CDR3 contains 13 residues. CDR3 DNA (partial): TGCGCCAGCAGTGCCCTCTCGAACACTGAA. It specifies CASSALSNTE. The entire CDR3 protein is CASSALSNTEAFF.

Comments on this clone: The CDR3 extends 3 residues past the end of the read, so its final part is completed from the germline J gene. The J gene is TRBJ2-3, the V gene TRBV19; no clear D gene. This CDR3 is 14 amino acids long. Trimming removed 5 bases at V and 0 bases at J, with 9 bases between. The V gene's germline CDR1 is LNHDA and CDR2 SQIVND (reference sequence). The sequenced part of the CDR3 DNA is TGTGCCAGTAGTTTTGCGCCTAGCACAGATACG. Protein sequence: CASSFAPSTDT. Given in full, the CDR3 is CASSFAPSTDTQYF.

On this clone itself: A junction end diverges from the germline sequence, so it may reflect a read error. The read falls 3 residues short of the CDR3 end, and the missing part is taken from the germline J gene. V is TRBV5-6 and J is TRBJ1-2; D unclear. The CDR3 length is 13 residues. Germline-derived CDR1 and CDR2 are SGHDT and YYEEEE. CDR3 loop: CAGSLEANYGYTF. CDR3 DNA, as far as it was read: TGTGCCGGCAGCTTGGAGGCTAACTATGGC.

Partial CDR3 DNA: TGTGCCAGCAGTTATCGACAGCTCACAGATACC. Protein: CASSYRQLTDT. Given in full, the CDR3 is CASSYRQLTDTYTF. The chain has TRBV2 and TRBJ1-2, with D possibly TRBD1 on 5 matching bases. Read coverage stops 3 residues before the CDR3 terminus; the germline J gene supplies the remainder. Germline assignment: CDR1 SNHLY and CDR2 FYNNEI. The CDR3 is 14 amino acids.

Note on this clone: The CDR3 end falls 3 residues outside the read, so it is completed with the germline J gene. This chain uses TRBV10-3 with TRBJ1-1; D may be TRBD1 (5 bases). V was clipped by 7 bases and J by 2 bases, with 11 bases between them. This CDR3 has 13 residues. Per germline, CDR1 ENHRY and CDR2 SYGVKD. The CDR3 loop reads CAITGQGNTEAFF. The part of the CDR3 DNA that was read is TGTGCCATCACAGGGCAAGGAAACACTGAA.

Remarks on this clone: The sequenced fragment ends 3 residues before the CDR3 boundary, so the rest is inferred from the germline J gene. This chain links TRBV5-6 with TRBJ1-2, with D uncertain. Trimming shortened V by 0 bases and J by 0 bases, and 3 bases separated the two germline ends. The CDR3 is 13 amino acids. Germline values: CDR1 SGHDT, CDR2 YYEEEE. This chain's CDR3 is CASSLEANYGYTF. CDR3 bases read: TGTGCCAGCAGCTTGGAGGCTAACTATGGC.

About this clone: The read comes to an end 3 residues before the CDR3 does, leaving the germline J gene to fill in the end. The rearrangement joins TRBV5-1 to TRBJ2-3; weak D call: TRBD2 (6 bases). The CDR3 sequence is 15 residues long. CDR1 and CDR2 from the germline V gene are SGHRS and YFSETQ. The V end lost 4 bases, the J end lost 6 bases, and 18 bases lay between the germline ends. The sequenced CDR3 bases are TGCGCCAGCAGCATAGCGGCCCTCAACGGGGATACG. Protein: CASSIAALNGDT. The entire CDR3 sequence reads CASSIAALNGDTQYF.

Note on this clone: The sequence runs out 3 residues before the end of the CDR3; the remainder is reconstructed from the germline J gene. The V and J genes are TRBV20-1 and TRBJ1-1, with D possibly matching TRBD1 (6 bases). This CDR3 comprises 12 residues. V was shortened by 6 bases and J by 5 bases, with 13 bases between the two germline ends. Germline V gene data show CDR1 as DFQATT and CDR2 as SNEGSKA (reference sequence). The CDR3 sequence is CSAENRVTEAFF. Partial CDR3 DNA: TGCAGTGCGGAAAACAGGGTTACTGAA.

On this clone itself: An end of the junction does not agree with germline; a read error may underlie this. The DNA ends 3 residues before the CDR3 does, and the rest of the CDR3 is filled in from the germline J gene. Other DNA sequences in the sample encode the same CDR3. This chain connects TRBV18 to TRBJ1-3; weak D call: TRBD1 (6 bases). The CDR3 loop spans 16 amino acids. The germline V gene encodes CDR1 KGHSH and CDR2 LQKENI. The CDR3 here is CASSPGQTLSGNTIYF. The covered CDR3 bases are TGTGCCAGCTCACCAGGACAGACACTCTCTGGAAACACT.